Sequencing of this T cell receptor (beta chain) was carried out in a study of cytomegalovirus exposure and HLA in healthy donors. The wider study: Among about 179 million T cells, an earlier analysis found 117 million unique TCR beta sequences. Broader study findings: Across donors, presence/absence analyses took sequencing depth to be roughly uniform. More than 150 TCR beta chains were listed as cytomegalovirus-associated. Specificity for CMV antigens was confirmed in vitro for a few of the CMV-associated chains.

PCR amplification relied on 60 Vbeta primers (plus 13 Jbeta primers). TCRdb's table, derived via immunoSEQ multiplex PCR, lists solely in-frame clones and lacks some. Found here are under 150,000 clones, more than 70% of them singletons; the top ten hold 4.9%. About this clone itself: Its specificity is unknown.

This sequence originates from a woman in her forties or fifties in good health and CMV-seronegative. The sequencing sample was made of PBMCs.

This CDR3 is CASSSRDRGIDQPQHF. CDR3 nucleotides: TGTGCCAGCAGCTCCCGGGACAGGGGGATAGACCAGCCCCAGCATTTT. The gene calls are TRBV7-8 and TRBJ1-5, with 11 bases that match TRBD1. Germline V gene lookup returns CDR1 SGHVS and CDR2 FQNEAQ. Losses at the gene ends were 4 bases for V and 7 bases for J; bases not matched to a gene: 9. The CDR3 is 16 residues long.